What follows are 11 T cell receptor beta chains derived from one specimen sequenced in a study of response to subunit inactivated influenza vaccine. A single record per CDR3 protein comes from TCRdb applying MiXCR to the RT-PCR reads. The data show around 480,000 distinct CDR3 sequences, more than 15% seen once. The starting material was CD4+ T cells sorted from PBMCs, obtained roughly 24 months after vaccination. The source of these receptors is a man aged 50 to 69 who received an inactivated influenza vaccine.

This clonotype was recorded a few times. This chain connects TRBV28 to TRBJ2-5; no definite D call. CDR1 and CDR2 (germline): MDHEN, SYDVKM. Trimming pared 4 bases from V and 5 bases from J, leaving 11 bases between. The CDR3 has 13 residues. CDR3 sequence (DNA): TGTGCCAGCAGTTCCCGTCCTGGGGAGACCCAGTACTTC. Amino acids: CASSSRPGETQYF. The full variable domain, with the rest looked up from reference TRBV28 and TRBJ2-5, is DVKVTQSSRYLVKRTGEKVFLECVQDMDHENMFWYRQDPGLGLRLIYFSYDVKMKEKGDIPEGYSVSREKKERFSLILESASTNQTSMYLCASSSRPGETQYFGPGTRLLVL.

The chain carries TRBV5-1 and TRBJ2-7; D may be TRBD1 (7 bases). The CDR3 length is 13 residues. V shed 7 bases and J shed 7 bases, with 18 bases lying between them. Germline V gene lookup returns CDR1 SGHRS and CDR2 YFSETQ. CDR3 coding DNA: TGCGCCAGCGGAGGGGACAGTCTCGGGGAGCAGTACTTC. It codes for CASGGDSLGEQYF.

This clonotype has just a few counts. The CDR3 protein is CASRQIDEKLFF. The CDR3 coding sequence is TGTGCCAGCAGACAAATAGATGAAAAACTGTTTTTT. This sequence joins TRBV28 and TRBJ1-4; no definite D call. Germline V lookup: CDR1 MDHEN, CDR2 SYDVKM. The CDR3 sequence is 12 residues long. Trimming removed 6 bases at V and 6 bases at J, with 8 bases between. Supplemented by reference TRBV28 and TRBJ1-4, the full variable domain reads DVKVTQSSRYLVKRTGEKVFLECVQDMDHENMFWYRQDPGLGLRLIYFSYDVKMKEKGDIPEGYSVSREKKERFSLILESASTNQTSMYLCASRQIDEKLFFGSGTQLSVL.

This clonotype was counted a few times. The rearrangement joins TRBV7-9 to TRBJ2-3; D could derive from TRBD1 or TRBD2 (5 bases each). V lost 3 bases to trimming and J lost 0 bases, with 16 bases between them. The CDR3 is 17 residues long. Germline values: CDR1 SEHNR, CDR2 FQNEAQ (reference sequence). This chain's CDR3 is CASSFNLGRASTDTQYF. Here the CDR3 DNA reads TGTGCCAGCAGCTTCAACCTGGGACGGGCTAGCACAGATACGCAGTATTTT.

This chain connects TRBV6-5 to TRBJ2-5; 9 bases agree with TRBD2. The CDR3 extends over 14 amino acids. J lost 8 bases, V lost 0 bases, and 4 bases had no gene match. CDR1 is MNHEY, CDR2 SVGAGI, per germline. This CDR3 is CASSYSTSGTTQYF. The CDR3 nucleotides are TGTGCCAGCAGTTACTCGACTAGCGGAACTACCCAGTACTTC.

This clonotype was found a few times. The chain uses TRBV4-3 and TRBJ2-7; D perhaps matches TRBD1 (5 bases). CDR1 and CDR2 (germline): LGHNA, YSLEER. Trimming removed 4 bases at V and 4 bases at J, with 11 bases between. The CDR3 spans 13 residues. The CDR3 region is CASSPGREYEQYF. Here the CDR3 DNA reads TGCGCCAGCAGCCCAGGCAGGGAATACGAGCAGTACTTC.

The rearrangement uses TRBV4-1 and TRBJ2-1, with 12 bases fitting TRBD2. The CDR3 covers 18 residues. Germline values: CDR1 MGHRA, CDR2 YSYEKL. J gave up 4 bases and V 4 bases, and 11 bases lay outside the gene matches. CDR3 loop: CASSRGLAGGRSYNEQFF. The CDR3 coding sequence is TGCGCCAGCAGCCGGGGGCTAGCGGGGGGGCGATCTTACAATGAGCAGTTCTTC.

This clonotype showed up just a few times. The genes are TRBV6-1 and TRBJ2-5, with D uncertain. Germline V gives CDR1 MNHNS, CDR2 SASEGT. This CDR3 region has 13 residues. V dropped 3 bases and J dropped 3 bases, with 8 bases sitting between them. This chain's CDR3 is CASSDGVEETQYF. The CDR3 DNA reads TGTGCCAGCAGTGATGGGGTGGAAGAGACCCAGTACTTC.

The chain is built from TRBV20-1 and TRBJ1-1; D is unclear. V was cut by 3 bases and J by 4 bases, with 12 bases left in between. This CDR3 spans 13 amino acids. In germline, CDR1 is DFQATT, CDR2 SNEGSKA (reference sequence). CDR3 nucleotides: TGCAGTGCTAGTGGAACCCGGGGCACTGAAGCTTTCTTT. Residues: CSASGTRGTEAFF.

The V gene is TRBV20-1, the J gene TRBJ2-3; 7 positions match TRBD1. The CDR3 sequence is 12 residues long. Germline V gives CDR1 DFQATT, CDR2 SNEGSKA (reference sequence). Trimming at V came to 6 bases and at J to 4 bases, leaving 4 bases not matched to a gene. The CDR3: CSAEDRSDTQYF. The CDR3 DNA reads TGCAGTGCGGAGGACAGGTCAGATACGCAGTATTTT.

J is TRBJ2-7 and V is TRBV4-1; possible D gene TRBD2, 5 bases. Trimming pared 3 bases from V and 2 bases from J, leaving 14 bases between. CDR1 is MGHRA, CDR2 YSYEKL, per germline. The CDR3 has 15 amino acids. CDR3 in amino acids: CASSQRGWGAYEQYF. The DNA for the CDR3 is TGCGCCAGCAGCCAGAGAGGTTGGGGAGCCTACGAGCAGTACTTC.